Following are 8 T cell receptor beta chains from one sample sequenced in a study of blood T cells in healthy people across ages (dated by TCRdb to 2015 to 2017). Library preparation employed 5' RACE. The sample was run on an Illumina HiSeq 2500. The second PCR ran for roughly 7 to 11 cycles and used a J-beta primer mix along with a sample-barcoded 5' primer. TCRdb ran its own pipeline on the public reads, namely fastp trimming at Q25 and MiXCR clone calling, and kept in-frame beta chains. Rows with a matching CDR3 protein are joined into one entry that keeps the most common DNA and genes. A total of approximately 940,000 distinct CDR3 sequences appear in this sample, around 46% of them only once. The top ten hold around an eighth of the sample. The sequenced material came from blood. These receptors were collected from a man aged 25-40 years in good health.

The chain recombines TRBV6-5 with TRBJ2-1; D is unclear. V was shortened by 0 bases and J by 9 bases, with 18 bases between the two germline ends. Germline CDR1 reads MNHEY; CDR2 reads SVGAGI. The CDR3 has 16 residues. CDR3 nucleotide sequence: TGTGCCAGCAGTTACTCGATTCAACCGGTGGCGTCTGAGCAGTTCTTC. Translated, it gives CASSYSIQPVASEQFF.

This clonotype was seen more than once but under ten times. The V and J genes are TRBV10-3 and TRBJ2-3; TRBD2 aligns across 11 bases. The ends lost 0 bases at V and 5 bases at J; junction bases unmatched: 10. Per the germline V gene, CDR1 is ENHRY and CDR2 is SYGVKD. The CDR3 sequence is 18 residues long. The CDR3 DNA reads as TGTGCCATCAGTGAGTCCGTGAGGCTAGCGGGGGGAGGAGATACGCAGTATTTT. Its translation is CAISESVRLAGGGDTQYF.

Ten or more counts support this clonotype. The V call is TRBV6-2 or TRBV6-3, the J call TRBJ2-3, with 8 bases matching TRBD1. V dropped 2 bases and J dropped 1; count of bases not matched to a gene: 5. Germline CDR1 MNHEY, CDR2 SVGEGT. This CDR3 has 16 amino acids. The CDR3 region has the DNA TGTGCCAGCAGTTACGGACCGGGACAGGGCACAGATACGCAGTATTTT. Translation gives CASSYGPGQGTDTQYF.

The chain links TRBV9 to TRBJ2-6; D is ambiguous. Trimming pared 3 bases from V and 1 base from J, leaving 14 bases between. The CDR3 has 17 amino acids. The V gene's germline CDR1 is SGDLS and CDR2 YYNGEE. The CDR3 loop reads CASSASFWGSGANVLTF. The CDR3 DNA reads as TGTGCCAGCAGCGCAAGTTTTTGGGGTTCTGGGGCCAACGTCCTGACTTTC.

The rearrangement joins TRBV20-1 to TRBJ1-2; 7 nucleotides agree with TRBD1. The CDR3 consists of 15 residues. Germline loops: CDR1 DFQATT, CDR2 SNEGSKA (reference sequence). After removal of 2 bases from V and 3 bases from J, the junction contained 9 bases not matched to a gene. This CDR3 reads CSARPGQFFYYGYTF. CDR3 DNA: TGCAGTGCTAGACCGGGACAGTTCTTTTACTATGGCTACACCTTC.

CDR3 coding DNA: TGTGCCAGCAGCTTCACTCTGAGGGGGAATTCACCCCTCCACTTT. Translated: CASSFTLRGNSPLHF. This chain joins TRBV7-9 and TRBJ1-6; a weak D match, TRBD1 (6 bases). The V gene's germline CDR1 is SEHNR and CDR2 FQNEAQ (reference sequence). The CDR3 sequence is 15 residues long. V was clipped by 3 bases and J by 7 bases, with 13 bases between them.

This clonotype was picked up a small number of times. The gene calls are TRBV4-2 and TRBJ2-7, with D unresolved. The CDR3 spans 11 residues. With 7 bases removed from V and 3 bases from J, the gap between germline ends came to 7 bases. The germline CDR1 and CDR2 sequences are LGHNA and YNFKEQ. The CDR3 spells CASTDGYEQYF. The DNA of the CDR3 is TGTGCCAGCACGGACGGCTACGAGCAGTACTTC.

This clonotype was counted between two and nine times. The CDR3 sequence is CASSLMSGLAYEQYF. The DNA for the CDR3 is TGTGCCAGCAGCTTAATGTCTGGCCTCGCCTACGAGCAGTACTTC. The rearrangement links TRBV7-2 to TRBJ2-7, with D unresolved. The V and J ends lost 2 bases and 2 bases respectively, with 13 bases between them. The CDR3 length is 15 residues. CDR1 is SGHTA and CDR2 is FQGNSA in the germline V gene.